The rows below give T cell receptor beta chains drawn from one sample of a study of Ad26.COV2.S vaccination and SARS-CoV-2 variants. Clones were read by immunoSEQ multiplex PCR, and TCRdb kept only the in-frame ones, dropping some. This sample has around 300,000 clones, with 75% to 90% found just once. Sequencing was performed on peripheral blood, taken in a trial of Ad26.COV2.S vaccine versus placebo. Receptors were obtained from a person aged 18-60 years who received the Ad26.COV2.S COVID-19 vaccine or a placebo. CDR3s include the opening cysteine and the closing phenylalanine or tryptophan. The D gene is left open where the match is weak. Rows may omit the clone size; those that give it use once, few, many or a size class.

clone_size	d_call	v_call	j_call	cdr3_aa	cdr3_nt
-	-	TRBV10-1	TRBJ1-5	CASSVLVKTTPFYSNQPQHF	TGCGCCAGCAGTGTGTTAGTCAAAACTACCCCTTTTTATAGCAATCAGCCCCAGCATTTT
once	TRBD1	TRBV28	TRBJ1-5	CASSPGQGNNQPQHF	TGTGCCAGCAGCCCGGGACAGGGCAACAATCAGCCCCAGCATTTT
-	TRBD1	TRBV12-3/TRBV12-4	TRBJ1-2	CASSFDRGYGYTF	TGTGCCAGCAGCTTCGACAGGGGCTATGGCTACACCTTC
-	TRBD1	TRBV28	TRBJ2-7	CASSPGTGSFYEQYF	TGTGCCAGCAGTCCCGGGACAGGATCCTTCTACGAGCAGTACTTC
-	TRBD2	TRBV12-5	TRBJ2-2	CASGLSRGGRRELFF	TGTGCTAGTGGTTTGAGTCGGGGGGGGCGCCGGGAGCTGTTTTTT
-	-	TRBV6-5	TRBJ2-7	CASRNRQPPYEQYF	TGTGCCAGCAGGAACAGACAGCCCCCCTACGAGCAGTACTTC
-	-	TRBV6-5	TRBJ2-1	CASSHLYNEQFF	TGTGCCAGCAGTCACCTCTACAATGAGCAGTTCTTC
-	-	TRBV3-1/TRBV3-2	TRBJ2-5	CASSQVTGTQETQYF	TGTGCCAGCAGCCAAGTGACAGGTACTCAAGAGACCCAGTACTTC
-	-	TRBV4-2	TRBJ1-1	CASSRGLSLKLTEAFF	TGTGCCAGCAGCCGTGGACTTTCCCTGAAACTCACTGAAGCTTTCTTT
-	TRBD1	TRBV7-3	TRBJ2-2	CASSLTGQATTLNTGELFF	TGTGCCAGCAGCTTAACCGGACAGGCGACTACGCTGAACACCGGGGAGCTGTTTTTT
-	-	TRBV18	TRBJ1-1	CASSPSRQENTEAFF	TGTGCCAGCTCACCCTCCAGACAGGAGAACACTGAAGCTTTCTTT
-	-	TRBV7-9	TRBJ2-1	CASSPDSYEQFF	TGTGCCAGCAGCCCCGATTCGTACGAGCAGTTCTTC
few	TRBD1	TRBV18	TRBJ1-4	CASRNGQGDEKLFF	TGTGCCAGCAGAAACGGACAGGGAGATGAAAAACTGTTTTTT
once	TRBD1	TRBV7-9	TRBJ2-1	CASSLGTGVDEQFF	TGTGCCAGCAGCTTAGGGACAGGGGTCGATGAGCAGTTCTTC